These T cell receptor beta chains were read from a single sample in a study of early stage breast cancer tumors. Data came from immunoSEQ multiplex PCR; TCRdb stores just in-frame clones and leaves some out. This table has over 8,500 clones, around 81% appearing once. Sequencing used normal breast tissue next to the tumor. All receptors derive from a person in their forties with breast cancer. CDR3s include the opening cysteine and the closing phenylalanine or tryptophan. The order of the fields is D gene, clone size, J gene, V gene, CDR3 DNA, CDR3 protein. D genes are given only for firm matches. Clone size is stated in some rows and not others, as once, few, many or a class when expanded.

d_call: .; clone_size: .; j_call: TRBJ2-1; v_call: TRBV2; cdr3_nt: TGTGCCAGCAGTGGCGTCGCAAAACAGTTCTTC; cdr3_aa: CASSGVAKQFF
d_call: .; clone_size: .; j_call: TRBJ1-5; v_call: TRBV6-6; cdr3_nt: TGTGCCAGCAGTTCTTCCGGGGATCAGCCCCAGCATTTT; cdr3_aa: CASSSSGDQPQHF
d_call: .; clone_size: .; j_call: TRBJ2-3; v_call: TRBV7-2; cdr3_nt: TGTGCCAGCAGCTTAGGTCGCACAGATACGCAGTATTTT; cdr3_aa: CASSLGRTDTQYF
d_call: .; clone_size: few; j_call: TRBJ2-3; v_call: TRBV18; cdr3_nt: TGTGCCAGCTCACCGACTAGCACAGATACGCAGTATTTT; cdr3_aa: CASSPTSTDTQYF
d_call: TRBD1; clone_size: .; j_call: TRBJ1-1; v_call: TRBV7-2; cdr3_nt: TGTGCCAGCAGCCCAGGGGGAGGGGTGAACACTGAAGCTTTCTTT; cdr3_aa: CASSPGGGVNTEAFF
d_call: TRBD2; clone_size: .; j_call: TRBJ2-3; v_call: TRBV2; cdr3_nt: TGTGCCAGCAGTGAAGATCGCGGGAGCCTCACAGATACGCAGTATTTT; cdr3_aa: CASSEDRGSLTDTQYF
d_call: TRBD2; clone_size: .; j_call: TRBJ2-2; v_call: TRBV4-2; cdr3_nt: TGTGCCAGCAGCCTAGGACTAGCGGGAGCCGGGGAGCTGTTTTTT; cdr3_aa: CASSLGLAGAGELFF
d_call: .; clone_size: .; j_call: TRBJ2-6; v_call: TRBV6-5; cdr3_nt: TGTGCCAGCAGTTGGGGCATCTCTGGGGCCAACGTCCTGACTTTC; cdr3_aa: CASSWGISGANVLTF
d_call: .; clone_size: .; j_call: TRBJ2-5; v_call: TRBV18; cdr3_nt: TGTGCCAGCCTCACAGGTGTTCAAGAGACCCAGTACTTC; cdr3_aa: CASLTGVQETQYF
d_call: TRBD2; clone_size: .; j_call: TRBJ2-7; v_call: TRBV6-5; cdr3_nt: TGTGCCAGCAGACCTAGCGGGAGGGACAGCGAGCAGTACTTC; cdr3_aa: CASRPSGRDSEQYF
d_call: .; clone_size: .; j_call: TRBJ2-1; v_call: TRBV2; cdr3_nt: TGTGCCAGCAGACGGGACTCTACTTACAATGAGCAGTTCTTC; cdr3_aa: CASRRDSTYNEQFF
d_call: TRBD1; clone_size: .; j_call: TRBJ2-1; v_call: TRBV9; cdr3_nt: TGTGCCAGCAGCGTAGGATGGGGACAGTACAATGAGCAGTTCTTC; cdr3_aa: CASSVGWGQYNEQFF
d_call: .; clone_size: .; j_call: TRBJ2-1; v_call: TRBV7-7; cdr3_nt: TGTGCTAGCAGCGCAGGGGAGGGCCGTAGCAATGAGCAGTTCTTC; cdr3_aa: CASSAGEGRSNEQFF
d_call: .; clone_size: .; j_call: TRBJ1-1; v_call: TRBV5-1; cdr3_nt: TGCGCCAGCAGCTTCCGGGGGAACACTGAAGCTTTCTTT; cdr3_aa: CASSFRGNTEAFF
d_call: .; clone_size: .; j_call: TRBJ1-1; v_call: TRBV5-1; cdr3_nt: TGCGCCAGCAGCTTGGTTCCATTAGGGGGTAACACTGAAGCTTTCTTT; cdr3_aa: CASSLVPLGGNTEAFF
d_call: .; clone_size: .; j_call: TRBJ1-2; v_call: TRBV5-5; cdr3_nt: TGTGCCAGCAGCTTGGGCCAGTCGAGTACCGGCACCTTC; cdr3_aa: CASSLGQSSTGTF
d_call: .; clone_size: few; j_call: TRBJ2-7; v_call: TRBV7-2; cdr3_nt: TGTGCCAGCAGCTTAGTACCCCAGGTTCGTGACGAGCAGTACTTC; cdr3_aa: CASSLVPQVRDEQYF
d_call: .; clone_size: .; j_call: TRBJ2-1; v_call: TRBV21-1; cdr3_nt: TGTGCCAGCAGGAAAGAGGTACTAGCGGGAGTCGGTTCCTACAATGAGCAGTTCTTC; cdr3_aa: CASRKEVLAGVGSYNEQFF
d_call: TRBD2; clone_size: .; j_call: TRBJ2-5; v_call: TRBV6-1; cdr3_nt: TGTGCCAGCAGTGAACTAGCGGGAGGCGAAGAGACCCAGTACTTC; cdr3_aa: CASSELAGGEETQYF
d_call: .; clone_size: .; j_call: TRBJ2-7; v_call: TRBV18; cdr3_nt: TGTGCCAGCTCACCTCGTCAGACTAGTCACGAGCAGTACTTC; cdr3_aa: CASSPRQTSHEQYF
d_call: TRBD2; clone_size: .; j_call: TRBJ2-7; v_call: TRBV2; cdr3_nt: TGTGCCAGCAGCCCCTACGGGGGGGTCGGAGAGCAGTACTTC; cdr3_aa: CASSPYGGVGEQYF
d_call: .; clone_size: .; j_call: TRBJ2-1; v_call: TRBV11-2; cdr3_nt: TGTGCCAGCAGCTTAGATTTAGGACGCAGTTTTCGTGAGCAGTTCTTC; cdr3_aa: CASSLDLGRSFREQFF
d_call: TRBD2; clone_size: .; j_call: TRBJ2-7; v_call: TRBV27; cdr3_nt: TGTGCCAGCAGTTTATCGAGGGCTAGCGGTCAAAAAAAGTACTTC; cdr3_aa: CASSLSRASGQKKYF
d_call: .; clone_size: .; j_call: TRBJ1-6; v_call: TRBV6-5; cdr3_nt: TGTGCCAGCAGTTACATGGGGAATTCACCCCTCCACTTT; cdr3_aa: CASSYMGNSPLHF
d_call: .; clone_size: .; j_call: TRBJ2-3; v_call: TRBV6-1; cdr3_nt: TGTGCCAGCAGGCGGTCCCTCGGAGATACGCAGTATTTT; cdr3_aa: CASRRSLGDTQYF